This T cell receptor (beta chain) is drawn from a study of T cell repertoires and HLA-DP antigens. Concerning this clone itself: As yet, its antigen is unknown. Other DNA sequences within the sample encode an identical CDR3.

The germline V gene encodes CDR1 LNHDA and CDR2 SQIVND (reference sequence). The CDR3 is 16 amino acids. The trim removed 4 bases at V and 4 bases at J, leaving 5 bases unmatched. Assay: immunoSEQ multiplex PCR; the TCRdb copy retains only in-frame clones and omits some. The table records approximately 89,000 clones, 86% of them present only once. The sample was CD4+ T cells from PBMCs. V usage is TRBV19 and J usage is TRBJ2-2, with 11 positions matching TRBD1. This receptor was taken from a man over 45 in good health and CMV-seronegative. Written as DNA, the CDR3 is TGTGCCAGTAGTAAAGGACAGGGGGCGGGCACCGGGGAGCTGTTTTTT. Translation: CASSKGQGAGTGELFF.